The 20 T cell receptor beta chains presented below share a single source sample, sequenced in a study of T cells after yellow fever vaccination. TCRdb independently ran MiXCR on the 5' RACE reads; one entry per CDR3 protein. The sample consists of some 99,000 distinct CDR3 sequences, less than 6% of them appearing once. This material consisted of CD8+ T cells sorted from PBMCs, taken 10 days after the yellow fever booster vaccination. These receptors came from a man younger than 35 who received the YFV17D yellow fever vaccine.

The genes are TRBV25-1 and TRBJ2-7; D is unresolved. CDR1 is MGHDK and CDR2 is SYGVNS in the germline V gene. This CDR3 is 12 amino acids long. Trimming removed 0 bases at V and 6 bases at J, with 6 bases between. The CDR3 nucleotides read TGTGCCAGCAGTGAATATACTCGCGAGCAGTACTTC. Translating gives CASSEYTREQYF.

The chain recombines TRBV4-2 with TRBJ2-3; D remains unclear. Trimming shortened V by 0 bases and J by 3 bases, and 10 bases separated the two germline ends. CDR3 length: 15 residues. Germline V CDR1 and CDR2: LGHNA, YNFKEQ. The CDR3: CASSQDVVLTDTQYF. The CDR3 DNA follows: TGTGCCAGCAGCCAAGACGTGGTCTTGACAGATACGCAGTATTTT.

This clonotype was seen many times. The genes are TRBV7-2 and TRBJ1-1, with 8 nucleotides matching TRBD1. Germline CDR1 and CDR2: SGHTA and FQGNSA. Trimming took 8 bases from V and 0 from J; bases not matched to a gene: 8. CDR3 length: 15 amino acids. The CDR3: CASGDRGPMNTEAFF. In DNA, the CDR3 is TGTGCCAGCGGAGACAGGGGTCCTATGAACACTGAAGCTTTCTTT.

This clonotype showed up just a few times. The chain recombines TRBV7-9 with TRBJ2-1; 7 bases are a match to TRBD2. J was trimmed by 7 bases and V by 5 bases; bases with no gene match: 11. The length of the CDR3 is 15 residues. Germline CDR1 is SEHNR and CDR2 is FQNEAQ (reference sequence). The CDR3 coding sequence is TGTGCCAGCAGCCCTGGGGGGGGTCTTTGGAATGAGCAGTTCTTC. The encoded protein is CASSPGGGLWNEQFF.

This clonotype was detected many times. V gene TRBV4-1 combines with J gene TRBJ1-1, with a weak D call TRBD1 (6 bases). Trimming removed 0 bases from V and 1 base from J, with 15 bases in between. The CDR3 has 17 amino acids. The germline V gene has CDR1 MGHRA and CDR2 YSYEKL. The CDR3 DNA sequence: TGCGCCAGCAGCCAAGAGGCGCCCGGGGGGCGGAACACTGAAGCTTTCTTT. This translates into CASSQEAPGGRNTEAFF.

This chain links TRBV7-9 with TRBJ2-1; D not certain. The CDR3 is 16 residues long. V gave up 1 base and J gave up 4 bases, with 14 bases separating them. Germline assignment: CDR1 SEHNR and CDR2 FQNEAQ (reference sequence). CDR3 residues: CASSLDSTRSYNEQFF. The CDR3 DNA reads as TGTGCCAGCAGCTTAGATTCCACTCGATCGTACAATGAGCAGTTCTTC.

This chain uses TRBV27 with TRBJ1-1; TRBD1 matches at 8 bases. With 6 bases clipped from V and 4 bases from J, the junction kept 10 bases outside the gene matches. Germline V gene data show CDR1 as MNHEY and CDR2 as SMNVEV (reference sequence). CDR3 length equals 15 residues. CDR3 in DNA: TGTGCCAGCAGCCTAGGACAGGGATATGCCACTGAAGCTTTCTTT. As protein: CASSLGQGYATEAFF.

The table lists this clonotype with many counts. V usage is TRBV4-3 and J usage is TRBJ2-3; either TRBD1 or TRBD2 may supply D (6 bases each). The CDR3 runs to 16 residues. V lost 2 bases, J lost 0 bases, and 12 bases lay in between. The germline gives CDR1 LGHNA, CDR2 YSLEER. CDR3 loop: CASSQIRGPSTDTQYF. The CDR3, as DNA: TGCGCCAGCAGCCAAATCCGGGGGCCAAGCACAGATACGCAGTATTTT.

This clonotype was picked up many times. The chain combines TRBV7-9 with TRBJ2-7; no clear D gene. This CDR3 contains 12 residues. The V end lost 5 bases, the J end lost 4 bases, and 9 bases lay between the germline ends. Germline V gene data show CDR1 as SEHNR and CDR2 as FQNEAQ (reference sequence). The CDR3 coding sequence is TGTGCCAGCAGCCGAGACACTTACGAGCAGTACGTC. Its protein is CASSRDTYEQYV.

This clonotype has more than one count but fewer than ten. This chain links TRBV12-5 with TRBJ2-3; 7 bases agree with TRBD1. The germline V gene encodes CDR1 LGHNT and CDR2 FRNRAP. The CDR3 covers 15 residues. Losses at the gene ends were 6 bases for V and 0 bases for J; bases not matched to a gene: 6. In nucleotides, the CDR3 is TGTGCTAGTGGACCCACAGGGGCCAGCACAGATACGCAGTATTTT. Amino acid sequence: CASGPTGASTDTQYF.

This clonotype was seen only a few times. The chain links TRBV6-2 or TRBV6-3 to TRBJ1-2; 11 bases are shared with TRBD1. Trimming removed 6 bases from V and 7 bases from J; junction bases left unmatched: 16. Per germline, CDR1 MNHEY and CDR2 SVGEGT. CDR3 length: 17 amino acids. The CDR3 DNA follows: TGTGCCAGCAGCTTATACCTCCTCGGACAGGGGGCGCGTGGCTACACCTTC. Translated, it gives CASSLYLLGQGARGYTF.

This clonotype was counted only a few times. The chain recombines TRBV27 with TRBJ2-4; weak D call: TRBD2 (6 bases). The CDR3 length is 13 residues. Germline loops: CDR1 MNHEY, CDR2 SMNVEV (reference sequence). Between the trimmed V and J ends, which lost 3 bases and 6 bases, there was a span of 9 bases. CDR3 in DNA: TGTGCCAGCAGTTTTGGAGCGGGAAACATTCAGTACTTC. As protein: CASSFGAGNIQYF.

This clonotype was counted ten times or more. The chain employs TRBV7-9 and TRBJ2-4; 9 nucleotides match TRBD1. The V gene's germline CDR1 is SEHNR and CDR2 FQNEAQ (reference sequence). The CDR3 length is 15 residues. The trim removed 5 bases at V and 8 bases at J, leaving 10 bases unmatched. CDR3 in amino acids: CASSPPGGQGYIQYF. The DNA for the CDR3 is TGTGCCAGCAGCCCCCCCGGAGGACAGGGGTACATTCAGTACTTC.

This clonotype was recorded a few times. The V and J genes are TRBV27 and TRBJ2-3; TRBD2 might be the D (6 bases). Germline V CDR1 and CDR2: MNHEY, SMNVEV (reference sequence). With 5 bases removed from V and 2 bases from J, the gap between germline ends came to 17 bases. The CDR3 has 16 amino acids. The chain's CDR3 is CASSGFDGGLTDTQYF. CDR3 DNA sequence: TGTGCCAGCAGTGGCTTTGACGGGGGACTCACAGATACGCAGTATTTT.

In its sample, this clonotype was seen once. The chain joins TRBV5-5 to TRBJ2-1, with 7 bases fitting TRBD2. After removal of 0 bases from V and 3 bases from J, the junction contained 6 bases not matched to a gene. Germline V CDR1 and CDR2: SGHKS, YYEKEE (reference sequence). The CDR3 covers 16 residues. The CDR3 DNA is TGTGCCAGCAGCTTGGCCGGGACTACCCTCTACAATGAGCAGTTCTTC. Translation gives CASSLAGTTLYNEQFF. The full variable domain, its missing parts supplied by reference TRBV5-5 and TRBJ2-1, is DAGVTQSPTHLIKTRGQQVTLRCSPISGHKSVSWYQQVLGQGPQFIFQYYEKEERGRGNFPDRFSARQFPNYSSELNVNALLLGDSALYLCASSLAGTTLYNEQFFGPGTRLTVL.

This clonotype occurred a few times. The chain recombines TRBV29-1 with TRBJ2-7, with 7 bases lining up with TRBD1. J lost 0 bases, V lost 7 bases, and 9 bases had no gene match. CDR3 length: 14 amino acids. The germline CDR1 and CDR2 sequences are SQVTM and ANQGSEA. DNA for the CDR3: TGCAGCGCAAAGTCGGACAGGAGCTCCTACGAGCAGTACGTC. This encodes CSAKSDRSSYEQYV.

This chain joins TRBV4-2 and TRBJ2-7; no firm D call. Between the trimmed V and J ends, which lost 1 base and 5 bases, there was a span of 12 bases. The CDR3 contains 14 residues. CDR1 is LGHNA and CDR2 is YNFKEQ in the germline V gene. In nucleotides, the CDR3 is TGTGCCAGCAGCCAAGTGGAAGGGTCCAACGAGCAGTACTTC. Its translation is CASSQVEGSNEQYF.

This chain joins TRBV19 and TRBJ2-7; D not resolved. The CDR3 contains 15 residues. Trimming removed 2 bases at V and 0 bases at J, with 11 bases between. The germline V gene encodes CDR1 LNHDA and CDR2 SQIVND (reference sequence). The chain's CDR3 is CASSISGRSSYEQYF. The CDR3 region has the DNA TGTGCCAGTAGTATATCCGGCAGGAGCTCCTACGAGCAGTACTTC.

V is TRBV5-4 and J is TRBJ1-2; 8 nucleotides align to TRBD1. Germline CDR1 reads SGHNT; CDR2 reads YYREEE (reference sequence). This CDR3 is built from 15 residues. V trimming: 1 base; J trimming: 8 bases; junction bases outside the gene matches: 10. CDR3 amino acids: CASSLSPGGEEGYTF. As DNA, the CDR3 is TGTGCCAGCAGCTTGTCCCCAGGGGGCGAAGAAGGCTACACCTTC.

This clonotype was counted many times. The genes are TRBV5-4 and TRBJ2-3; TRBD1 aligns across 8 bases. The CDR3 is 15 residues long. CDR1 and CDR2 (germline): SGHNT, YYREEE (reference sequence). V trimming: 4 bases; J trimming: 4 bases; junction bases outside the gene matches: 8. The CDR3 spells CASSTGTGVPDTQYF. The CDR3 DNA follows: TGTGCCAGCAGCACCGGGACAGGAGTACCAGATACGCAGTATTTT.